Sequencing of this T cell receptor beta chain was carried out in a study of regulatory T cells in long-lasting Graves disease. This clonotype was seen at least ten times. Trimming removed 7 bases from V and 3 bases from J, with 10 bases in between. Looked up from germline, CDR1 is SNHLY and CDR2 is FYNNEI. CDR3 size: 14 residues. Arm-PCR with iRepertoire HTBI primers amplified the CDR3 regions for these TCR beta libraries. TCRdb itself ran the multiplex PCR reads through MiXCR, one entry per CDR3 protein. The table has a few hundred thousand distinct CDR3 sequences, roughly 24% seen once. This sample's time point: persistent/refractory GD, antithyroid drugs over 5 years with positive TRAb. PBMC RNA was the source of the TCR library.

This specimen consisted of peripheral blood mononuclear cells (PBMCs), obtained when the disease was refractory, from a patient treated with antithyroid drugs. The TCR originated in a middle-aged woman with Graves disease. The chain links TRBV2 to TRBJ2-6, with no clear D. The CDR3 nucleotides are TGTGCCAGCACCCCGGTCCTTGGGGCCAACGTCCTGACTTTC. This codes for CASTPVLGANVLTF.